The T cell receptor beta chain described here comes from a study of shared clonotypes between healthy human individuals. Regarding the study as a whole: The study generally estimated greater richness for naive than memory subsets. Several donors held about 5% of naive CD4 clonotypes in common. Sampling used blood alone; tissue repertoires probably differ.

In the case of this clone: The antigen is undetermined.

CD45RA+ naive and CD45RA-negative memory subsets were separated from CD4+ cells. Data came from immunoSEQ multiplex PCR; TCRdb stores just in-frame clones and leaves some out. The sample contains a few hundred thousand clones, about 73% of which appear only once. The origin of this receptor is a young man in good health. Input material: memory CD4+ T cells sorted from blood. As for subset: CD45RA-negative fraction.

The DNA of the CDR3 is TGTGCCAGCAGCGCCCCCCTTGGAAACTCTGGAAACACCATATATTTT. Its protein is CASSAPLGNSGNTIYF. The genes are TRBV9 and TRBJ1-3; D call uncertain. CDR1 SGDLS and CDR2 YYNGEE come from the germline V gene. CDR3 length: 16 amino acids. With 3 bases removed from V and 0 bases from J, the gap between germline ends came to 13 bases.